These 18 T cell receptor beta chains originate from one sample sequenced in a study of post-analysis software for immune sequencing data. The study, taken as a whole, reports: Elevated frequency relative to controls characterized roughly 5 TRBV segments in patients, TRBV5-6, TRBV5-1 and TRBV20-1 among them.

Incorporated into the TCR beta cDNA libraries were unique molecular identifiers, which served to reduce PCR and sequencing biases. A single record per CDR3 protein comes from TCRdb applying MiXCR to the PCR reads. This sample has hundreds of thousands of distinct CDR3 sequences, with roughly 27% found just once. Which antigens these TCRs recognize remains unknown. Sequenced: blood. The source of these receptors is a girl aged 5-17 years with multiple sclerosis.

This clonotype turned up a few times. The chain combines TRBV20-1 with TRBJ1-6; 8 nucleotides match TRBD1. The CDR3 has 16 amino acids. The V segment lost 6 bases and the J segment 8 bases; nucleotides outside the gene matches: 15. In germline, CDR1 is DFQATT, CDR2 SNEGSKA (reference sequence). DNA of the CDR3: TGCAGTGCCCGAAGGACAGGGTCCCAGAGGGATTCACCCCTCCACTTT. Translated, it gives CSARRTGSQRDSPLHF.

The J gene is TRBJ2-7, the V gene TRBV6-5, with D perhaps TRBD1 (6 bases). This CDR3 has 16 amino acids. V was shortened by 0 bases and J by 4 bases, with 16 bases between the two germline ends. Germline V gene data show CDR1 as MNHEY and CDR2 as SVGAGI. The CDR3 loop is CASSYSSGVQGYEQYF. The CDR3 DNA sequence: TGTGCCAGCAGTTACTCTTCGGGCGTGCAGGGGTACGAGCAGTACTTC.

This chain joins TRBV6-5 and TRBJ2-5, with TRBD2 identical over 11 bases. CDR1 is MNHEY and CDR2 is SVGAGI in the germline V gene. The CDR3 totals 16 residues. Losses at the gene ends were 2 bases for V and 1 base for J; bases not matched to a gene: 3. As DNA, the CDR3 is TGTGCCAGCAGTTACACGGGACTAGCGGTCCAAGAGACCCAGTACTTC. As protein: CASSYTGLAVQETQYF.

In its sample, this clonotype was seen a few times. V and J are TRBV9 and TRBJ2-3, with 14 bases aligning to TRBD2. Trimming removed 3 bases from V and 3 bases from J; junction bases left unmatched: 3. From germline, CDR1 is SGDLS and CDR2 YYNGEE. There are 16 residues in the CDR3. CDR3: CASSAGLAGETDTQYF. CDR3 bases: TGTGCCAGCAGCGCGGGACTAGCGGGAGAGACAGATACGCAGTATTTT.

The DNA for the CDR3 is TGTGCCAGCAGACCCGGACACTTGAACACTGAAGCTTTCTTT. It is translated as CASRPGHLNTEAFF. The rearrangement joins TRBV3-1 to TRBJ1-1; the D gene is possibly TRBD1 (5 bases). This CDR3 is built from 14 residues. The V and J ends lost 6 bases and 0 bases respectively, with 11 bases between them. CDR1 LGHDT and CDR2 YNNKEL come from the germline V gene (reference sequence).

This clonotype was seen a handful of times. The chain is built from TRBV7-9 and TRBJ2-1; no clear D. Germline assignment: CDR1 SEHNR and CDR2 FQNEAQ (reference sequence). The CDR3 covers 13 residues. V was shortened by 0 bases and J by 8 bases, with 8 bases between the two germline ends. CDR3 DNA sequence: TGTGCCAGCAGCTTAGCGGGTCTGCATGAGCAGTTCTTC. Residues: CASSLAGLHEQFF.

This clonotype was observed a few times. The V gene is TRBV5-6, the J gene TRBJ2-7; D remains unclear. Germline V lookup: CDR1 SGHDT, CDR2 YYEEEE. CDR3 length equals 13 residues. The V end was cut by 0 bases, the J end by 2 bases, with 6 bases between. In nucleotides, the CDR3 is TGTGCCAGCAGCTTGGAATCCCCCTACGAGCAGTACTTC. This translates into CASSLESPYEQYF.

The chain links TRBV15 to TRBJ2-1; 7 nucleotides align to TRBD2. The CDR3 is 16 amino acids. The V segment lost 0 bases and the J segment 7 bases; nucleotides outside the gene matches: 9. The germline V gene has CDR1 LNHNV and CDR2 YYDKDF (reference sequence). As DNA, the CDR3 is TGTGCCACCAGCAGAGATTTCCTAGCGGTTTTTAATGAGCAGTTCTTC. This translates into CATSRDFLAVFNEQFF.

The V and J genes are TRBV20-1 and TRBJ2-7, with 8 bases lining up with TRBD2. The trim removed 0 bases at V and 2 bases at J, leaving 6 bases unmatched. The germline CDR1 and CDR2 sequences are DFQATT and SNEGSKA (reference sequence). The length of the CDR3 is 15 residues. CDR3 loop: CSARDSAGATYEQYF. Written as DNA, the CDR3 is TGCAGTGCTAGAGATTCAGCGGGAGCAACCTACGAGCAGTACTTC.

This clonotype was detected a few times. Sequence at one end of the junction differs from germline and may be a read error. The chain has TRBV20-1 and TRBJ2-3, with 7 nucleotides matching TRBD2. Germline values: CDR1 DFQATT, CDR2 SNEGSKA (reference sequence). The CDR3 runs 16 residues. Here the CDR3 reads CSARGTILSSTDTQYF. The DNA of the CDR3 is TGCAGTGCAAGAGGGACTATCCTTTCTAGCACAGATACGCAGTATTTT.

This clonotype was seen a single time. CDR3 DNA sequence: TGTGCCAGCAGCGTGTACCCGGAGGACAATCAGCCCCAGCATTTT. It is translated as CASSVYPEDNQPQHF. V and J are TRBV9 and TRBJ1-5; D gene unclear. V lost 2 bases, J lost 3 bases, and 12 bases lay in between. This CDR3 is 15 amino acids long. The germline V gene encodes CDR1 SGDLS and CDR2 YYNGEE.

The J gene is TRBJ1-4, the V gene TRBV27; 8 bases match TRBD1. Trimming took 0 bases from V and 10 from J; bases not matched to a gene: 7. Germline loops: CDR1 MNHEY, CDR2 SMNVEV (reference sequence). This CDR3 is built from 15 residues. The CDR3 reads CASSLSPGGSVKLFF. The CDR3 DNA reads as TGTGCCAGCAGTTTATCGCCAGGGGGCAGCGTAAAACTGTTTTTT.

This clonotype appeared many times. The chain carries TRBV18 and TRBJ2-1; no definite D call. CDR1 and CDR2 (germline): KGHSH, LQKENI. This CDR3 spans 14 amino acids. V was shortened by 1 base and J by 10 bases, with 14 bases between the two germline ends. The CDR3 sequence: CASSPQQTLPEQFF. Here the CDR3 DNA reads TGTGCCAGCTCACCACAACAGACGCTTCCGGAGCAGTTCTTC.

With respect to this clonotype: A read error may produce the germline difference seen at one junction end. The rearrangement links TRBV7-9 to TRBJ2-7, with 9 bases fitting TRBD1. Germline V gene lookup returns CDR1 SEHNR and CDR2 FQNEAQ (reference sequence). This CDR3 spans 14 amino acids. CDR3 amino acids: CASSLVGQGSEQYF. CDR3 in DNA: TGTGCCAGTAGCTTAGTGGGACAGGGTAGCGAGCAGTACTTC.

This chain links TRBV6-2 or TRBV6-3 with TRBJ2-7; D unresolved. Trimming cost V 7 bases and J 1 base, with 8 bases left between them. Germline lookup yields CDR1 MNHEY and CDR2 SVGEGT. There are 12 residues in the CDR3. CDR3 sequence reads: CASKGSSYEQYF. CDR3 nucleotide sequence: TGTGCCAGCAAAGGGTCTTCCTACGAGCAGTACTTC.

Remarks on this clonotype: Mismatch with germline at one junction end may stem from a read error. The chain joins TRBV3-1 to TRBJ1-2; tentative D call: TRBD1 (5 bases). From germline, CDR1 is LGHDT and CDR2 YNNKEL (reference sequence). The CDR3 sequence is 16 residues long. The CDR3 DNA follows: TGTGCCAGCAGCCAAGAATTTAGTGGGGGAGGTCGTGGCAACACCTTC. It encodes CASSQEFSGGGRGNTF.

The V call is TRBV20-1, the J call TRBJ1-2; D remains unclear. The germline V gene encodes CDR1 DFQATT and CDR2 SNEGSKA (reference sequence). The CDR3 runs 14 residues. Trimming removed 3 bases at V and 8 bases at J, with 19 bases between. CDR3 coding DNA: TGCAGTGCTAGTCCCGGGCCATGGACGGAAGGCTACACCTTC. Its protein product is CSASPGPWTEGYTF.

This chain joins TRBV27 and TRBJ2-2; D is unclear. The germline gives CDR1 MNHEY, CDR2 SMNVEV (reference sequence). The V gene lost 1 base and the J gene lost 6 bases, with 3 bases spanning the gap. The CDR3 is 12 residues long. CDR3 DNA sequence: TGTGCCAGCAGTTTATACCCCGGGGAGCTGTTTTTT. Translating gives CASSLYPGELFF.